This TCR beta chain stems from a study of cytomegalovirus exposure and HLA in healthy donors. CDR1 and CDR2 from the germline V gene are ENHRY and SYGVKD. Losses at the gene ends were 6 bases for V and 2 bases for J; bases not matched to a gene: 5. CDR3 length: 14 amino acids. It was healthy bone marrow donors who served as donors. This clone was seen only once. The PCR employed 60 Vbeta primers together with 13 Jbeta primers. Using immunoSEQ multiplex PCR, the repertoire was profiled, and TCRdb retains in-frame clones only, with some absent. This sample has approximately 110,000 clones, with 50% to 70% found just once.

The sequence came from a young man in good health and CMV-seropositive. Sequencing was carried out using PBMCs. This rearrangement joins TRBV10-3 to TRBJ1-2; 8 nucleotides line up with TRBD1. The CDR3 sequence: CAIRADRDNYGYTF. CDR3 in DNA: TGTGCCATCAGGGCGGACAGGGACAACTATGGCTACACCTTC.